The clone carrying this T cell receptor beta chain turned up a few times. The target antigen is unknown. This sample stems from a study of CD8 T cells in ankylosing spondylitis. General study findings and limits: With a CD8+ phenotype, disease-linked clones were relatively rare in peripheral blood.

Trimming stripped 3 bases from V and 1 base from J, with 13 bases between. The CDR3 runs 15 residues. From germline, CDR1 is ENHRY and CDR2 SYGVKD. TCRdb fed the 5' RACE reads into MiXCR, producing one record per CDR3 protein. The sample contains 150,000 to 200,000 distinct CDR3 sequences, 25% to 35% of which appear only once. This clonotype was obtained from a male donor with ankylosing spondylitis. Input material: synovial fluid, either unsorted or a sorted T cell fraction (not recorded which). J is TRBJ2-7 and V is TRBV10-3; possible D gene TRBD1, 6 bases. The DNA for the CDR3 is TGTGCCATCAGTGACCGGGACAAACCTTCCTACGAGCAGTACTTC. Amino acid sequence: CAISDRDKPSYEQYF.